This T cell receptor beta chain comes out of a study of TIL therapy for anti-PD-1-resistant metastatic lung cancer. Sequencing used immunoSEQ v3. Here immunoSEQ multiplex PCR was the method, and the copy in TCRdb shows in-frame clones only, minus some. The table shows tens of thousands of clones, with 55% to 75% occurring only once. Time point given: pre-treatment sample, taken before nivolumab and TIL therapy. Tumor tissue came from excised metastases, mostly pleural nodules or supraclavicular lymph nodes. Trimming took 4 bases from V and 0 from J, leaving 13 bases between them. This CDR3 is built from 15 residues. Germline loops: CDR1 SGHTA, CDR2 FQGNSA.

The sequenced sample was tumor tissue, obtained at baseline. This rearrangement joins TRBV7-2 to TRBJ2-7, with D possibly TRBD1 on 6 matching bases. The clonotype was recovered from a person aged 25-79 years with non-small cell lung cancer. CDR3 amino acids: CASSSDRLSSYEQYF. The DNA of the CDR3 is TGTGCCAGCAGCTCCGACAGGCTAAGCTCCTACGAGCAGTACTTC.